The source of this TCR beta chain is a study of beta chain features in type 1 diabetes (dated by TCRdb to the late 2010s). Broadly, across the study: Patients and healthy donors did not differ in mean age, gender distribution, total cell number or subset yield. Regulatory and stem cell-like memory subsets were obtained from only 8 patients and roughly 8 healthy donors, while naive and central memory subsets were obtained from all 30 or so donors. A total of 107,917,701 sorted cells were examined across all samples, and a strong correlation was observed between cell number per subset and RNA yield. In the study, recently diagnosed type 1 diabetes patients and matched healthy donors were compared on the TCRB repertoires of their sorted circulating CD4+ T cell subsets.

The High Capacity cDNA Reverse Transcription Kit was used to reverse transcribe all of the isolated RNA, meaning that expressed TCRB transcripts were what got sequenced. Deep immunoSEQ sequencing was applied to naive, central memory and regulatory T cell samples, giving an average of roughly 3.5 million total reads per sample. After sorted cells were lysed in RLT buffer, RNA was extracted with DNase-treated RNeasy Micro or Mini kits, with the choice depending on cell number. To prevent cross-contamination, every cell subset was processed on its own, while patient and healthy donor samples were processed together. TCRB sequences were amplified from cDNA with the immunoSEQ multiplex PCR, producing 87-bp fragments spanning the CDR3 region. Sequencing of the amplicons was done on the Illumina HiSeq platform. Per the original workflow: PCR bias was corrected computationally using synthetic template baselines, and reads within Hamming distance 2 were collapsed, with unmergeable singletons discarded. Reads were aligned against IMGT to assign V, D and J genes, CDR3 length and insertions or deletions at six rearrangement sites. Within each subset, clonotype counts were normalized to sorted cell number, and only after that were true diversity and Gini coefficients computed with the tcR R package. Repertoire sharing was quantified using the overlap coefficient calculated on TCRB nucleotide sequences. TCRdb provides this immuneACCESS table in a form limited to in-frame rearrangements. Some clones are lacking; in checked studies, under half of them reflect an unresolved V gene, and why the rest are absent is not known. For V, J and clone size, that table is used; D and trimming come from the DNA. The sample contains a few hundred thousand clones, 9.6% of them found a single time. About 0.6% of the sample is in the top ten clones.

This clone turned up a few times. Its specific antigen is unknown. No much larger clonotype is one base removed from it; base qualities were not supplied. Results the study describes overall, beyond this receptor: Naive, central memory and regulatory TCRB repertoires appeared to be more similar among patients than among healthy donors. Type 1 diabetes patients showed a moderate but significant shortening of TCRB CDR3 length in all four CD4+ subsets. PCR might favor shorter templates, but patient and control samples were amplified and corrected together, so any skew would affect both groups equally. Only small numbers of individuals were included in the HLA sub-analyses, which left unresolved whether HLA type had any influence on TCRB rearrangement. At VDJ recombination sites, type 1 diabetes patients had fewer insertions and more deleted nucleotides, which implies abnormalities in thymic rearrangement. Because cDNA was sequenced instead of genomic DNA, activated cells with high expression could be over-represented, although the groups did not differ in activation or CD3 levels.

From each donor, a single peripheral blood sample of 95 to 150 mL on average was drawn into heparinised tubes. Naive, central memory, regulatory and stem cell-like memory CD4+ T cells were sorted on a BD FACSAria II using a panel including CD45RO, CCR7, CD25, CD127, CD95 and CD27. Purity was above 95% for every sorted population. PBMCs were separated immediately by Lymphoprep density gradient centrifugation and were stained directly, without being cultured. So that batch effects would be minimized, each experiment stained and sorted samples in pairs, pairing one healthy donor with one patient. The germline V gene gives CDR1 as SGHTA and CDR2 as FQGNSA. V drops 1 base and J drops 5 bases, leaving 15 bases in between. Taken from cysteine to phenylalanine, the CDR3 has 15 residues. Of all the DNA, just the CDR3 is kept, 45 bases in frame from base 1.

Sequenced sample: central memory CD4+ T cells from blood. The chain is assembled from TRBV7-2 and TRBJ2-7; a weak D assignment points to TRBD1 (5 bases agree). This clonotype was obtained from a man aged 25-40 years with type 1 diabetes. The sequence in DNA is TGTGCCAGCAGCTTAGGGCAGGGCCTGGTCCACGAGCAGTACTTC. Translated, it reads CASSLGQGLVHEQYF.